These T cell receptor beta chains were read from a single sample in a study of cytomegalovirus exposure and HLA in healthy donors. Measured with immunoSEQ multiplex PCR; TCRdb has only the in-frame clones, and not every one. The profile shows about 150,000 clones, about 85% of them singletons. The sequenced sample was PBMCs. The source of these receptors is a woman aged 18-30 years in good health and CMV-seronegative. CDR3s include the opening cysteine and the closing phenylalanine or tryptophan. The D gene is left open where the match is weak. Expanded clones are given a class, and other clones once, few, many or no size at all.

>TRBJ2-7|-|-|TRBV13
CASTGRADSYEQYF
TGTGCCAGCACGGGCAGGGCGGATTCCTACGAGCAGTACTTC
>TRBJ1-6|-|-|TRBV19
CASNGQPNSPLHF
TGTGCCAGTAATGGACAGCCTAATTCACCCCTCCACTTT
>TRBJ2-3|-|-|TRBV7-2
CASSLGGTSTDTQYF
TGTGCCAGCAGCTTAGGAGGAACTAGCACAGATACGCAGTATTTT
>TRBJ2-3|TRBD2|-|TRBV5-1
CASSRLAASTDTQYF
TGCGCCAGCAGCCGTCTAGCGGCTAGCACAGATACGCAGTATTTT
>TRBJ1-2|-|-|TRBV4-3
CASSQDLIRSNYGYTF
TGCGCCAGCAGCCAAGATCTAATCCGATCTAACTATGGCTACACCTTC
>TRBJ2-7|-|once|TRBV11-2
CASSLVAARTYEQYF
TGTGCCAGCAGCTTAGTCGCGGCCCGGACCTACGAGCAGTACTTC
>TRBJ2-7|TRBD1|-|TRBV10-3
CAISDRGSSYEQYF
TGTGCCATCAGTGACAGGGGGTCCTCCTACGAGCAGTACTTC
>TRBJ1-2|-|-|TRBV27
CASRLRLGALPYGYTF
TGTGCCAGCAGACTGAGGCTGGGGGCGCTTCCCTATGGCTACACCTTC
>TRBJ1-4|-|-|TRBV6-1
CASSDPPRKTEKLFF
TGTGCCAGCAGTGACCCCCCCAGAAAAACCGAAAAACTGTTTTTT
>TRBJ2-7|-|-|TRBV5-5
CASSLGRGSAYEQYF
TGTGCCAGCAGCTTGGGAAGGGGGTCAGCCTACGAGCAGTACTTC
>TRBJ2-2|-|once|TRBV6-4
CASSPTWPSGELFF
TGTGCCAGCAGTCCGACATGGCCCTCCGGGGAGCTGTTTTTT
>TRBJ2-5|TRBD1|-|TRBV5-4
CASSRGRDRGETQYF
TGTGCCAGCAGCCGGGGCCGGGACAGGGGGGAGACCCAGTACTTC
>TRBJ1-2|-|-|TRBV28
CASSSGGGGKGYTF
TGTGCCAGCAGTTCTGGGGGGGGTGGGAAGGGCTACACCTTC
>TRBJ1-4|-|-|TRBV30
CAWSAGSGWKNEKLFF
TGTGCCTGGAGTGCTGGTTCAGGGTGGAAGAATGAAAAACTGTTTTTT
>TRBJ2-2|TRBD1|-|TRBV19
CASTQGAANTGELFF
TGTGCCAGTACCCAGGGGGCAGCGAACACCGGGGAGCTGTTTTTT
>TRBJ1-5|-|-|TRBV28
CASMTGYQPQHF
TGTGCCAGCATGACGGGATATCAGCCCCAGCATTTT
>TRBJ2-1|-|-|TRBV5-5
CASSIQGPPYNEQFF
TGTGCCAGCAGCATCCAGGGTCCTCCCTACAATGAGCAGTTCTTC
>TRBJ1-5|TRBD1|-|TRBV16
CASSQSPGGDQPQHF
TGTGCCAGCAGCCAATCGCCAGGGGGTGACCAGCCCCAGCATTTT
>TRBJ1-3|-|-|TRBV6-6
CASSQTGGDAPNTIYF
TGTGCCAGCAGCCAAACGGGGGGGGATGCCCCGAACACCATATATTTT
>TRBJ2-2|TRBD2|-|TRBV15
CATSGVGGGGRTGELFF
TGTGCCACCAGCGGTGTTGGCGGGGGGGGGAGAACCGGGGAGCTGTTTTTT